This TCR beta chain was identified in a study of T cell responses to AZD1222 COVID-19 vaccine. General observations from the study: Distributed over spike, vaccine-associated CD4 TCRs predominated at 160-218 and 743-854. Sampling captured repertoires only after the peak T cell response. Unmutated variant regions are reportedly the target of nearly half of TCRs that are spike-specific. When two AZD1222 doses had been given, Spike-specific TCR breadth and depth rose.

Data came from immunoSEQ multiplex PCR; TCRdb stores just in-frame clones and leaves some out. The top ten clones hold 6.5% to 10% of a sample with approximately 99,000 clones, about nine tenths of them seen once. V was clipped by 6 bases and J by 0 bases, with 9 bases between them. Germline-derived CDR1 and CDR2 are GTSNPN and SVGIG (reference sequence). This CDR3 spans 13 amino acids. With regard to this clone: Its antigen is unidentified.

The chain uses TRBV30 and TRBJ1-3; D ambiguous. This TCR derives from an adult who received the AZD1222 COVID-19 vaccine. The source was peripheral blood, collected 28 days after the second AZD1222 dose. The CDR3 region has the DNA TGTGCCTGCGGACGGCTCTCTGGAAACACCATATATTTT. This codes for CACGRLSGNTIYF.